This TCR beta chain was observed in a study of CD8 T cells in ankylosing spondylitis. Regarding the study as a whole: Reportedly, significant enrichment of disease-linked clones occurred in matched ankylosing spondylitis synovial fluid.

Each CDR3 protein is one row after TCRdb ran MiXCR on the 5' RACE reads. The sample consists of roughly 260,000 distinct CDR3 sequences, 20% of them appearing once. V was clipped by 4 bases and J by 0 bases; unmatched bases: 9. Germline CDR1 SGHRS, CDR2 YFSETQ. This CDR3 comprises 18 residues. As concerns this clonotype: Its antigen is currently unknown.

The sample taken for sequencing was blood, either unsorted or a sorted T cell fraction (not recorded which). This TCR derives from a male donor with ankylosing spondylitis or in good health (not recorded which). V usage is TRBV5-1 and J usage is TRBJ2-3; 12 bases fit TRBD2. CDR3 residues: CASSPGLAGTASTDTQYF. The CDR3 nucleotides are TGCGCCAGCAGCCCCGGACTAGCGGGAACTGCTAGCACAGATACGCAGTATTTT.